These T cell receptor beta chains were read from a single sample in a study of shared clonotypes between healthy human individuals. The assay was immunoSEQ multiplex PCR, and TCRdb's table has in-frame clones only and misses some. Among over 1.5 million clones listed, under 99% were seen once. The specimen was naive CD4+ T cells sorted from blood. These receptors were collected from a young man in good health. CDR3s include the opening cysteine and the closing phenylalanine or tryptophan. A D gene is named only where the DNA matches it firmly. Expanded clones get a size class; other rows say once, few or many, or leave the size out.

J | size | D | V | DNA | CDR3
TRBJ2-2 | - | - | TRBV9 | TGTGCCAGCAGCGTAGATGGCAGCAACACCGGGGAGCTGTTTTTT | CASSVDGSNTGELFF
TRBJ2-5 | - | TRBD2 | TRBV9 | TGTGCCAGCAGCGTGACTAGCGGGAGGACTGGGGAGACCCAGTACTTC | CASSVTSGRTGETQYF
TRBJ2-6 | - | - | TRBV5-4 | TGTGCCAGCAGCCCGGGACCAGGTGGGGCCAACGTCCTGACTTTC | CASSPGPGGANVLTF
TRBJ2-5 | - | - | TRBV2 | TGTGCCAGCAGTGATTCGGGGGGCCGGGAGACCCAGTACTTC | CASSDSGGRETQYF
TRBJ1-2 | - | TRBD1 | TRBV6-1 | TGTGCCAGCAGTGAACCGGACAGGGGGGGCTACACCTTC | CASSEPDRGGYTF
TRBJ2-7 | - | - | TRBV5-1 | TGCGCCAGCAGCGCGGTGCAGGGCGAGGAGCAGTACTTC | CASSAVQGEEQYF
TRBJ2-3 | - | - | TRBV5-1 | TGCGCCAGCAGCCAACAAGGCACAGATACGCAGTATTTT | CASSQQGTDTQYF
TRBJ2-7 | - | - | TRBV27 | TGTGCCAGCCACAGGACCGGGAAATACGAGCAGTACTTC | CASHRTGKYEQYF
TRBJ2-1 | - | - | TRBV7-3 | TGTGCCAGCAGCTCCGATACGTTGGATGAGCAGTTCTTC | CASSSDTLDEQFF
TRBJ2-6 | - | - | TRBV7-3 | TGTGCCAGCAGCTTAATTATGGCTGCCAACTACCTCTCCGGTGGGGCCAACGTCCTGACTTTC | CASSLIMAANYLSGGANVLTF
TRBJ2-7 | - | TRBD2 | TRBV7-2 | TGTGCCAGCAGCTTTTCCAGACTAGCGGGAGGAGGCGAGCAGTACTTC | CASSFSRLAGGGEQYF
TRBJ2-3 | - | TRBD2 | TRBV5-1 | TGCGCCAGCAGCTTTCAACTAGCGGGCACAGATACGCAGTATTTT | CASSFQLAGTDTQYF
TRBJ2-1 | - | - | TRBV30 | TGTGCCTGGGAAGGAGGGAGCTCCTACAATGAGCAGTTCTTC | CAWEGGSSYNEQFF
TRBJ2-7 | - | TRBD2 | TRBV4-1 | TGCGCCAGCAGCCAAGACCCGGGACTAGCGGAACTTTACGAGCAGTACTTC | CASSQDPGLAELYEQYF
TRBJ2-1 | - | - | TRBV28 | TGTGCCAGCAGTTTTTCTGGGCTTGAGCAGTTCTTC | CASSFSGLEQFF
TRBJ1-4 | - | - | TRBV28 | TGTGCCAGCAGACCGAGTTGGAGGGGCGAACACTCCCGTAGCGAAAAACTGTTTTTT | CASRPSWRGEHSRSEKLFF
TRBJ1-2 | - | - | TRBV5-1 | TGCGCCAGCAGCTTGGCGGCAGGGGAAGGCTACACCTTC | CASSLAAGEGYTF
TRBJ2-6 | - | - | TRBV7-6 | TGTGCCAGCAGCAAGGTCTCTGGGGCCAACGTCCTGACTTTC | CASSKVSGANVLTF
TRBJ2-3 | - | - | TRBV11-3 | TGTGCCAGCAGCTTAGGGAGTAGCACAGATACGCAGTATTTT | CASSLGSSTDTQYF
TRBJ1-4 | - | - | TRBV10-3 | TGTGCCATCAGTGGTACCGGGACGGCGAATGAAAAACTGTTTTTT | CAISGTGTANEKLFF
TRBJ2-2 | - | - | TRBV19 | TGTGCCAGTAGTATAGGACAGCCGACCGGGGAGCTGTTTTTT | CASSIGQPTGELFF
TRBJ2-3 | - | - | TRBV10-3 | TGTGCCATCACTACGGACATTCTCCTGGATACGCAGTATTTT | CAITTDILLDTQYF
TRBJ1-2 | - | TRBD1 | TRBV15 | TGTGCCACCAGCAGAGATACGGGACAGCATGGCTACACCTTC | CATSRDTGQHGYTF
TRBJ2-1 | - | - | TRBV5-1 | TGCGCCAGCACCTTAGAGCGGGCCCCCTCCAATGAGCAGTTCTTC | CASTLERAPSNEQFF
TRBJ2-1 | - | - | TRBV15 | TGTGCCACCAGCGGGCAGAGGAGTAGGGGTAATGAGCAGTTCTTC | CATSGQRSRGNEQFF
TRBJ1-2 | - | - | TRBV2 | TGTGCCAGCAGAAGGGAGTCCCTCTATGGCTACACCTTC | CASRRESLYGYTF
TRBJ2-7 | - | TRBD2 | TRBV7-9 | TGTGCCAGCAGCTTAGGCGGATTGGCGGGAGGAAGATACGAGCAGTACTTC | CASSLGGLAGGRYEQYF
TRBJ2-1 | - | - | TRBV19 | TGTGCCAGTAGGCCGGCCATCGTCTCCTACAATGAGCAGTTCTTC | CASRPAIVSYNEQFF
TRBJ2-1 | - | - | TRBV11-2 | TGTGCCAGCAGCTTAGCCCATGAGCAGTTCTTC | CASSLAHEQFF
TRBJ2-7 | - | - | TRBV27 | TGTGCCAGCAGTGTCCGACGCGCAGGGGTGTACGAGCAGTACTTC | CASSVRRAGVYEQYF
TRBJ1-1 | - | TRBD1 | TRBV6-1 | TGTGCCAGCAGTGGAACAGACAGGGGGCACACTGAAGCTTTCTTT | CASSGTDRGHTEAFF
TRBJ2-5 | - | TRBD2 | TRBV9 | TGTGCCAGCAGCTACCGGACTAGCGGGAGTGAGACCCAGTACTTC | CASSYRTSGSETQYF
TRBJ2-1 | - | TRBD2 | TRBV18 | TGTGCCAGCTCACCTATACTAGCGGCCTACGGTGAGCAGTTCTTC | CASSPILAAYGEQFF
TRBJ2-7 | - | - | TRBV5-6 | TGTGCCAGCGCTCAACTAGTCGGCTACGAGCAGTACTTC | CASAQLVGYEQYF
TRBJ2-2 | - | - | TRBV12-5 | TGTGCTAGTGGTTTGGGGACCGGGGAGCTGTTTTTT | CASGLGTGELFF
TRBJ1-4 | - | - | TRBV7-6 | TGTGCCAGCAGCTTAGCGGCCCTTGGAGAAAAACTGTTTTTT | CASSLAALGEKLFF
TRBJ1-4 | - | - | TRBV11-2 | TGTGCCAGCAGTCACTTCCCGGGGGGACCGCCCGCTAATGAAAAACTGTTTTTT | CASSHFPGGPPANEKLFF
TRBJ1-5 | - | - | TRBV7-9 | TGTGCCAGCAGCTTGAGGGCCCGATATCAGCCCCAGCATTTT | CASSLRARYQPQHF
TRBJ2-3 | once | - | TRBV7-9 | TGTGCCAGCAGTGTAACGGATACGCAGTATTTT | CASSVTDTQYF
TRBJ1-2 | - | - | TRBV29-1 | TGCAGCGTTGTTTGGTCACCGGAGTATGGCTACACCTTC | CSVVWSPEYGYTF
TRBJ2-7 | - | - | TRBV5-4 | TGTGCCAGCAGCTTGGTTGGCGGGGAAGACCAGTACTTC | CASSLVGGEDQYF
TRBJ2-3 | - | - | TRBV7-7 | TGTGCTAGCAGCTTACTCCGCACAGATACGCAGTATTTT | CASSLLRTDTQYF
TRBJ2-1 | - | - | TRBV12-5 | TGTGCTAGTGGTTTGGGGGCAGGGGTTGAGCAGTTCTTC | CASGLGAGVEQFF
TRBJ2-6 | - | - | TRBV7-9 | TGTGCCAGCAGCCCAACCTCTGGGGCCAACGTCCTGACTTTC | CASSPTSGANVLTF
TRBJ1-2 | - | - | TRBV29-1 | TGCAGCGTCGGACGGAATAACTATGGCTACACCTTC | CSVGRNNYGYTF
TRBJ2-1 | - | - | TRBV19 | TGTGCCAGTAGTATAATCCGGATGAGCTCCTACAATGAGCAGTTCTTC | CASSIIRMSSYNEQFF
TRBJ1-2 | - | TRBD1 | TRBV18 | TGTGCCAGCTCGCACAAAACTAGATCCGGGACAGACATCTATGGCTACACCTTC | CASSHKTRSGTDIYGYTF
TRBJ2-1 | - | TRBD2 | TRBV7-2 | TGTGCCAGCAGCCGCGGACTAGGCGAGCAGTTCTTC | CASSRGLGEQFF
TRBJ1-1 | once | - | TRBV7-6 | TGTGCCAGCAGCTTTATGAGGAGCGCTGAAGCTTTCTTT | CASSFMRSAEAFF
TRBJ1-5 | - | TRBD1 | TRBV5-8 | TGTGCCAGCAGCGAAACCGGGACAGGGTTTCGGAGCAATCAGCCCCAGCATTTT | CASSETGTGFRSNQPQHF
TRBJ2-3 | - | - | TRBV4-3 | TGCGCCAGCAGCCAAGATCGTCTTATCGGAAGCACAGATACGCAGTATTTT | CASSQDRLIGSTDTQYF
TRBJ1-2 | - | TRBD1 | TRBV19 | TGTGCCAGTAGTCCGGACAGGGGTAACTATGGCTACACCTTC | CASSPDRGNYGYTF
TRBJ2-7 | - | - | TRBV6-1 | TGTGCCAGCAGTGACACTACCAACTACGAGCAGTACTTC | CASSDTTNYEQYF